This T cell receptor beta chain was retrieved from a study of T cell changes during pregnancy in multiple sclerosis. Some clones are missing from TCRdb's copy, which holds only in-frame ones; the method was immunoSEQ multiplex PCR. The sample records 90,000 to 100,000 clones, roughly nine tenths being singletons. This CDR3 region has 16 residues. Germline V gene data show CDR1 as SGDLS and CDR2 as YYNGEE. Trimming took 1 base from V and 5 from J, leaving 19 bases between them. The TCR was taken from a female donor with multiple sclerosis, enrolled in a pregnancy study. This material consisted of peripheral blood, taken in the first trimester of pregnancy. The gene calls are TRBV9 and TRBJ2-7; D is possibly TRBD2 (6 bases). CDR3 DNA: TGTGCCAGCAGCGTAAGGGGTGGAGGGGACGCGAACGAGCAGTACTTC. Translating it yields CASSVRGGGDANEQYF. The full variable domain, completed using reference TRBV9 and TRBJ2-7, is DSGVTQTPKHLITATGQRVTLRCSPRSGDLSVYWYQQSLDQGLQFLIQYYNGEERAKGNILERFSAQQFPDLHSELNLSSLELGDSALYFCASSVRGGGDANEQYFGPGTRLTVT.